This T cell receptor beta chain was recorded in a study of glioma-infiltrating T cells (dated by TCRdb to between 2015 and 2016). Notes on the research overall: Glioma tissue, non-neoplastic brain tissue and matched peripheral blood mononuclear cells were used as sources from which TCR alpha- and beta-chain repertoires were sequenced. The paired cohort was made up of three low-grade glioma patients, several primary glioblastoma patients and three non-glioma patients who contributed non-neoplastic brain tissue. To measure divergence between tissue and blood T-cell populations, each tissue-infiltrating repertoire was compared with the peripheral blood repertoire of the same patient.

The germline V gene (reference sequence) yields MNHEY for CDR1 and SMNVEV for CDR2. Here V drops 5 bases and J drops 5 bases, and the junction holds 10 bases not matched to any gene. From the cysteine through the phenylalanine, the CDR3 covers 15 amino acids. The CDR3 DNA has 45 bases and is translated from base 1. General findings and caveats noted by the study authors: Only a very small number of CDR3 sequences turned up in both tissue and blood, a result put down to high CDR3 diversity combined with limited sampling. Small numbers underpinned the group comparisons: several glioblastoma patients, three low-grade glioma patients and three non-neoplastic patients. In non-neoplastic patients, VJ-independent divergence between tissue and blood fell below expectation, whereas in all gliomas, and especially in low-grade gliomas, the divergence rose above expectation.

The iRepertoire nested amplicon-rescue multiplex PCR (arm-PCR) platform was used to amplify TCR alpha and beta CDR3 regions from RNA. One-step reverse transcription and amplification used roughly 100-400 ng of tissue mRNA or PBMC total RNA as input. Following bead purification, Illumina adapters were added through a secondary multiplex PCR, and the libraries were then gel-purified between 200 and 400 bp. Internal 6-nucleotide barcodes were carried by the libraries and were used for demultiplexing. The libraries were sequenced on an Illumina MiSeq using 2x220 or 2x250 nucleotide paired-end reads. Per the original workflow: FLASH 1.2.11 was used to merge paired reads, and BWA-MEM then aligned the reads to the GRCh37 human genome before TRA and TRB reads were extracted. For V and J assignment, an IMGT-derived reference of cassette sequences and CDR3 motifs that included pseudogenes was used. Three-frame translation of reads was performed, and productive CDR3s were defined as those with a C...FGXG motif and no stop codons. Clonotypes were defined as unique combinations of V-J cassette pair and CDR3 amino acid sequence. Filtering of reads was based on Hamming distance, with the threshold set by the sequence error rate of each sample in mapped regions. TCRdb reanalyzed the raw reads on its own, using fastp at Q25 for trimming and MiXCR for clone calling, and kept in-frame beta chains. Identical CDR3 proteins give one entry, which carries the most common genes and DNA. The authors' filters were not applied to this entry. Present in this sample are about 140,000 distinct CDR3 sequences, about 39% of which were seen just once. The ten most abundant clones make up roughly 20% of the sample.

With regard to this clonotype: Its antigen target is currently unknown. No per-base quality is available; no much larger clone lies one base away.

This receptor was taken from a human donor with low-grade glioma or glioblastoma, undergoing nonglioma brain surgery, or in good health (not recorded which). The sequence joins TRBV27 to TRBJ2-7, with TRBD1 matching 9 junction bases. Sequenced material: glioma tissue, nonneoplastic brain tissue, or PBMCs (not recorded which). The bases read TGTGCCAGCAGTACCACAGGACAGGGGTCCCACGAGCAGTACTTC. The resulting protein is CASSTTGQGSHEQYF.